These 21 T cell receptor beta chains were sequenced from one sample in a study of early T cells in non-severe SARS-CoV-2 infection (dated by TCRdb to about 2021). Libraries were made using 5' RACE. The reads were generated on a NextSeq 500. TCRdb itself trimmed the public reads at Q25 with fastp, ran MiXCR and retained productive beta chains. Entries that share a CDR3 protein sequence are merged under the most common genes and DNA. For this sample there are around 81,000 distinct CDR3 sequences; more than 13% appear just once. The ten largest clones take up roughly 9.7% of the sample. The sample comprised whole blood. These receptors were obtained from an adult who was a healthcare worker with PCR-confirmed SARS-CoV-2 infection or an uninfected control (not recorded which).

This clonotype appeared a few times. The CDR3 region has the DNA TGTGCCAGCAGCTTAGGACGGAACACCGGGGAGCTGTTTTTT. It codes for CASSLGRNTGELFF. This rearrangement joins TRBV7-3 to TRBJ2-2; D is ambiguous. Germline CDR1 reads SGHTA; CDR2 reads FQGTGA. This CDR3 has 14 amino acids. The V end lost 2 bases, the J end lost 1 base, and 5 bases lay between the germline ends.

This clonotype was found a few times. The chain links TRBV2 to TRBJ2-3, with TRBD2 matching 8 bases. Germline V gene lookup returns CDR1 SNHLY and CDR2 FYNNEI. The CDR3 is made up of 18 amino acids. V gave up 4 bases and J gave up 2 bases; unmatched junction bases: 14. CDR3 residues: CASSVRGVAGWDTDTQYF. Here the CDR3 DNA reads TGTGCCAGCAGTGTTCGCGGAGTAGCGGGGTGGGACACAGATACGCAGTATTTT.

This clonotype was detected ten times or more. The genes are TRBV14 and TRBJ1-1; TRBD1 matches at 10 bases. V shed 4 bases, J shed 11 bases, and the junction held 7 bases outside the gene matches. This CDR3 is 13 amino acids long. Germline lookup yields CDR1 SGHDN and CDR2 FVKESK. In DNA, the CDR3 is TGTGCCAGCAGCCGATTCGACAGGGGGCGGGCTTTCTTT. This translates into CASSRFDRGRAFF.

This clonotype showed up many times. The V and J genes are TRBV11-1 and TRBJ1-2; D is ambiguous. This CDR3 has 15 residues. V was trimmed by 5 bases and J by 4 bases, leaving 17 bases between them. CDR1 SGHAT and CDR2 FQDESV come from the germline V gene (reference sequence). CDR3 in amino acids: CASSALLEARYGYTF. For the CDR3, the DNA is TGTGCCAGCAGCGCCCTCCTAGAGGCCCGCTATGGCTACACCTTC.

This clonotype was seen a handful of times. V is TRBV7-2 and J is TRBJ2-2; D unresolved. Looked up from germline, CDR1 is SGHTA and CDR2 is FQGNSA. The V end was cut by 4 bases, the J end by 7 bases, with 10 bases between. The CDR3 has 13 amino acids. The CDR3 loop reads CASSWYGDGELFF. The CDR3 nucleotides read TGTGCCAGCAGCTGGTATGGTGACGGGGAGCTGTTTTTT. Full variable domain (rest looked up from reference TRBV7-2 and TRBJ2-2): GAGVSQSPSNKVTEKGKDVELRCDPISGHTALYWYRQSLGQGLEFLIYFQGNSAPDKSGLPSDRFSAERTGGSVSTLTIQRTQQEDSAVYLCASSWYGDGELFFGEGSRLTVL.

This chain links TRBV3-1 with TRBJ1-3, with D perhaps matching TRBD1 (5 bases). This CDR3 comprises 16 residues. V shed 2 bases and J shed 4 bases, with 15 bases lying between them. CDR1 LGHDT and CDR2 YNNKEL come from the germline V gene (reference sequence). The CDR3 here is CASSQYMAPGGNTIYF. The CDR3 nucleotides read TGTGCCAGCAGCCAATACATGGCCCCAGGGGGAAACACCATATATTTT.

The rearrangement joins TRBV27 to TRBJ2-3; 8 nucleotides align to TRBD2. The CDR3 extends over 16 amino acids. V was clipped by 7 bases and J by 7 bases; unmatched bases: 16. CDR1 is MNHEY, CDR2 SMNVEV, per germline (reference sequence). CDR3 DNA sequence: TGTGCCAGCACCACCCCCTTGGGACTAGTTAAACATACGCAGTATTTT. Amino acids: CASTTPLGLVKHTQYF.

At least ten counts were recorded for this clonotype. The CDR3 sequence: CASSFGRTERNTIYF. The CDR3 DNA reads TGTGCCAGCAGTTTTGGCCGGACGGAAAGAAACACCATATATTTT. The chain has TRBV12-3 or TRBV12-4 and TRBJ1-3; D ambiguous. The germline V and J ends were trimmed by 3 bases and 5 bases, with 14 bases remaining between them. The CDR3 runs to 15 residues.

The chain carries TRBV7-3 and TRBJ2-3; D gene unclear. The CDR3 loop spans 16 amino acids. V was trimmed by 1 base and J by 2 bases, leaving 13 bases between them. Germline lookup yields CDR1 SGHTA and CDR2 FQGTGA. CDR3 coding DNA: TGTGCCAGCAGCTTAAGACCAAGTAGAGACACAGATACGCAGTATTTT. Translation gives CASSLRPSRDTDTQYF.

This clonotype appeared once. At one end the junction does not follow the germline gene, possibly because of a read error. CDR3 DNA: TGTGGCAGCAGCTTATTCTGGTCCCCGACAGGGGTGTCATACGAGCAGTACTTC. Its protein product is CGSSLFWSPTGVSYEQYF. This chain links TRBV7-2 with TRBJ2-7; 8 bases match TRBD1. The CDR3 contains 18 residues. The germline gives CDR1 SGHTA, CDR2 FQGNSA.

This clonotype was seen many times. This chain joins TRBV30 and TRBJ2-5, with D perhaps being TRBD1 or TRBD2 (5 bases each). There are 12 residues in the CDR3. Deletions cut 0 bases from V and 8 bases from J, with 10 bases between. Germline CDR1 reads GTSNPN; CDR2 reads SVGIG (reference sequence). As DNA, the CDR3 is TGTGCCTGGAGTGTCGGAGGACAAACCCAGTACTTC. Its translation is CAWSVGGQTQYF.

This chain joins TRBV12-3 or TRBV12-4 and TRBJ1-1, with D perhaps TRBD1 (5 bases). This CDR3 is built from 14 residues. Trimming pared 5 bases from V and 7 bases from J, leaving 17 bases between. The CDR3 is CASSSRTGRLEAFF. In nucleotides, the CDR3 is TGTGCCAGCAGTAGCCGGACGGGACGCCTTGAAGCTTTCTTT.

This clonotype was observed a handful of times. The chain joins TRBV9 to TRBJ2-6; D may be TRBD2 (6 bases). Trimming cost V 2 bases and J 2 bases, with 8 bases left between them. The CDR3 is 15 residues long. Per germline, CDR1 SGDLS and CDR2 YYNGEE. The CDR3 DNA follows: TGTGCCAGCAGCGTTAGCGGCACTGGGGCCAACGTCCTGACTTTC. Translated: CASSVSGTGANVLTF.

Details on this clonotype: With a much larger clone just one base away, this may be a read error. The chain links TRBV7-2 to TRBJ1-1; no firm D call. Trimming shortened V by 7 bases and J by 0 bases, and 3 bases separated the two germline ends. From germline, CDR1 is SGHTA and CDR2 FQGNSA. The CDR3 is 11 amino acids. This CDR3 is CASNLNTEAFF. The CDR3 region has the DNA TGTGCCAGCAACCTGAACACTGAAGCTTTCTTT.

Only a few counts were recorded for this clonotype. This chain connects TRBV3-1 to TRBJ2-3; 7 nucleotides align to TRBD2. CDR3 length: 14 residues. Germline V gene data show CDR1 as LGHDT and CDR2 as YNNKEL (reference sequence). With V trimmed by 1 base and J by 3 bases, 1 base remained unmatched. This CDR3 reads CASSQALATDTQYF. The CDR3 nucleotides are TGTGCCAGCAGCCAAGCACTAGCGACAGATACGCAGTATTTT.

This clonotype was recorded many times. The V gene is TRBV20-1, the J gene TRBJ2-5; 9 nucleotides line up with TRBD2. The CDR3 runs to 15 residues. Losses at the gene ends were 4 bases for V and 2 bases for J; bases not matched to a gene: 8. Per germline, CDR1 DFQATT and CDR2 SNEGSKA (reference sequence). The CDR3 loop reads CSAMVLAGKQETQYF. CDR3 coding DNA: TGCAGTGCTATGGTCCTAGCGGGGAAACAAGAGACCCAGTACTTC.

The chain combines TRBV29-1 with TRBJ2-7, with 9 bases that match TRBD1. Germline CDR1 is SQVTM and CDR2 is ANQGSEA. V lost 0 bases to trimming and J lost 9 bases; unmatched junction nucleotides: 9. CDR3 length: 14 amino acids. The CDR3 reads CSVEEVQGAFGQYF. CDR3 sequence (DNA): TGCAGCGTTGAAGAGGTACAGGGGGCCTTTGGGCAGTACTTC.

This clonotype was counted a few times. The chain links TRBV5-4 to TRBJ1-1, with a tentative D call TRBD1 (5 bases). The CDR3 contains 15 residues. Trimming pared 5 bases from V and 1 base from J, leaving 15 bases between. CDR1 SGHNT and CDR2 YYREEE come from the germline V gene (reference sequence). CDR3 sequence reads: CASSKGRSANTEAFF. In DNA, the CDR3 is TGTGCCAGCAGTAAGGGACGTTCTGCGAACACTGAAGCTTTCTTT.

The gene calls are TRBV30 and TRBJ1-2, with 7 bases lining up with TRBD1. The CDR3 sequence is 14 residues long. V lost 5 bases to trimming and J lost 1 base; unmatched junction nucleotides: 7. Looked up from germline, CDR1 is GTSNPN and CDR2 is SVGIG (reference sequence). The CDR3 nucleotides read TGTGCCTGGGTCCCGGGACAGAGTAACTATGGCTACACCTTC. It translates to CAWVPGQSNYGYTF.

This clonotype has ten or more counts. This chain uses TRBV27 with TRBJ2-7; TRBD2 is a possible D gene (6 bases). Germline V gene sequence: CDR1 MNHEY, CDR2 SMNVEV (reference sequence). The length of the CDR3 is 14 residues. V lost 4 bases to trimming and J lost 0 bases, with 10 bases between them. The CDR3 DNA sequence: TGTGCCAGCAGTTCAGCGGGCCTCTCCTACGAGCAGTACTTC. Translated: CASSSAGLSYEQYF.

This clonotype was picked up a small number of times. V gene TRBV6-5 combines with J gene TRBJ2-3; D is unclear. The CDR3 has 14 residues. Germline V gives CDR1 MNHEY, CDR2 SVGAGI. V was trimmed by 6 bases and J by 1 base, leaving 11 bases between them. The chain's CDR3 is CASREDWGTDTQYF. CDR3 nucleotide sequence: TGTGCCAGCAGGGAAGACTGGGGCACAGATACGCAGTATTTT.